These T cell receptor beta chains were read from a single sample in a study of cytomegalovirus exposure and HLA in healthy donors. Repertoires were generated with immunoSEQ multiplex PCR, while TCRdb's copy carries only in-frame clones and drops some. The sample yields around 200,000 clones, approximately 83% seen once. What was sequenced was PBMCs. All receptors come from a young woman in good health and CMV-seropositive. The CDR3 runs from the conserved cysteine through the conserved F or W. The order of the fields is D gene, J gene, V gene, clone size, CDR3 protein, CDR3 DNA. A D gene is named only where the DNA matches it firmly. Clone size, where shown, is once, few, many, or a class for clones that have expanded.

>.|TRBJ2-2|TRBV14|.
CASSLLAGANTGELFF
TGTGCCAGCAGCCTGCTCGCAGGGGCGAACACCGGGGAGCTGTTTTTT
>.|TRBJ2-5|TRBV6-1|.
CASSESIGGFETQYF
TGTGCCAGCAGTGAATCAATTGGAGGTTTCGAGACCCAGTACTTC
>TRBD1|TRBJ1-2|TRBV5-4|.
CASSQGQEFYGYTF
TGTGCCAGCAGCCAGGGACAGGAATTTTATGGCTACACCTTC
>TRBD2|TRBJ2-3|TRBV5-4|.
CASTAGGRPDTQYF
TGTGCCAGCACCGCGGGGGGGAGACCAGATACGCAGTATTTT
>.|TRBJ1-1|TRBV19|.
CASNAGSYIEAFF
TGTGCCAGTAACGCAGGTTCCTATATTGAAGCTTTCTTT
>.|TRBJ1-1|TRBV4-1|.
CASSQDPGDTEAFF
TGCGCCAGCAGCCAAGATCCAGGGGATACTGAAGCTTTCTTT
>TRBD1|TRBJ1-1|TRBV6-1|.
CASSADRDTEAFF
TGTGCCAGCAGTGCTGACAGGGACACTGAAGCTTTCTTT
>.|TRBJ1-5|TRBV28|.
CASSEPGNQPQHF
TGTGCCAGCAGTGAACCAGGCAATCAGCCCCAGCATTTT
>TRBD2|TRBJ2-3|TRBV6-1|.
CASSETSGDTQYF
TGTGCCAGCAGTGAAACTAGCGGAGATACGCAGTATTTT
>.|TRBJ1-1|TRBV5-4|few
CASSLLGEGTEAFF
TGTGCCAGCAGCTTGCTGGGAGAGGGCACTGAAGCTTTCTTT
>.|TRBJ1-1|TRBV9|.
CASSVTGSTEAFF
TGTGCCAGCAGCGTGACAGGTTCCACTGAAGCTTTCTTT
>.|TRBJ1-4|TRBV6-5|.
CASRAGSTNEKLFF
TGTGCCAGCAGGGCAGGGTCAACTAATGAAAAACTGTTTTTT
>TRBD1|TRBJ1-5|TRBV10-3|.
CAISGTGYQPQHF
TGTGCCATCAGTGGGACAGGGTATCAGCCCCAGCATTTT
>.|TRBJ2-1|TRBV10-1|.
CASSHSIGDEQFF
TGCGCCAGCAGTCACTCTATCGGTGATGAGCAGTTCTTC
>.|TRBJ1-2|TRBV5-4|.
CASSFEQAMTNYGYTF
TGTGCCAGCAGCTTCGAACAGGCCATGACTAACTATGGCTACACCTTC
>.|TRBJ2-3|TRBV7-3|.
CASSSTGGATDTQYF
TGTGCCAGCAGCTCCACAGGGGGGGCCACAGATACGCAGTATTTT
>.|TRBJ2-7|TRBV7-9|.
CASSCSHCAGKTYEQYF
TGTGCCAGCAGCTGTAGCCACTGCGCGGGGAAGACCTACGAGCAGTACTTC
>.|TRBJ1-1|TRBV7-9|.
CASSHTNTEAFF
TGTGCCAGCAGCCACACCAATACTGAAGCTTTCTTT
>.|TRBJ1-1|TRBV4-3|.
CASSRRVSDTEAFF
TGCGCCAGCAGCCGGCGGGTCTCGGACACTGAAGCTTTCTTT
>.|TRBJ2-5|TRBV19|.
CASSIVPGSIQETQYF
TGTGCCAGTAGTATAGTTCCAGGCTCTATCCAAGAGACCCAGTACTTC
>.|TRBJ1-1|TRBV19|.
CASKPRDTEAFF
TGTGCCAGTAAGCCGCGGGACACTGAAGCTTTCTTT
>TRBD2|TRBJ2-1|TRBV7-3|.
CASSSRLAGSSYNEQFF
TGTGCCAGCAGCTCGAGACTAGCGGGGAGCTCCTACAATGAGCAGTTCTTC
>.|TRBJ1-5|TRBV25-1|.
CASSEGLQPQHF
TGTGCCAGCAGTGAAGGGCTGCAGCCCCAGCATTTT
>TRBD1|TRBJ1-4|TRBV27|.
CASSSATGYDEKLFF
TGTGCCAGCAGTTCTGCGACAGGGTATGATGAAAAACTGTTTTTT
>TRBD1|TRBJ2-3|TRBV12-5|.
CASGAPGQGADTQYF
TGTGCTAGTGGGGCGCCGGGACAGGGAGCAGATACGCAGTATTTT